These 4 T cell receptor beta chains were all obtained from the same sample, sequenced in a study of shared clonotypes between healthy human individuals (dated by TCRdb to 2018 to 2021). Receptor libraries were prepared by the immunoSEQ multiplex PCR assay. TCRdb's version of the immuneACCESS table is confined to in-frame rearrangements and falls short of the full clone set. An unresolved V gene accounts for under half of the shortfall where checked; the remainder is of unknown origin. This sample is represented by under 1,100,000 clones; about 74% of them were singletons. Jointly, the top ten make up approximately 1.5% of the sample. The sequenced sample was memory CD4+ T cells sorted from blood. In the paper's terms, the cell subset or site label means: CD45RA-negative fraction. These TCRs come from a man aged 18 to 29 in good health.

The chain couples TRBV6-5 to TRBJ2-3, with D maybe TRBD2 (7 bases). Germline CDR1 MNHEY, CDR2 SVGAGI. This CDR3 has 16 amino acids. The germline V and J ends were trimmed by 2 bases and 2 bases, with 14 bases remaining between them. The CDR3 sequence is CASSYEAGAITDTQYF. The CDR3 nucleotides are TGTGCCAGCAGTTACGAGGCGGGGGCCATCACAGATACGCAGTATTTT.

This clone was counted between two and nine times. This sequence joins TRBV9 and TRBJ1-1, with D unclear. The CDR3 has 13 residues. V was shortened by 0 bases and J by 4 bases, with 7 bases between the two germline ends. Germline CDR1 reads SGDLS; CDR2 reads YYNGEE. CDR3 DNA: TGTGCCAGCAGCGTAGATGAGGGCACTGAAGCTTTCTTT. Its protein is CASSVDEGTEAFF.

This chain joins TRBV11-2 and TRBJ1-4, with 7 bases matching TRBD1. The germline V gene has CDR1 SGHAT and CDR2 FQNNGV. Unmatched junction bases numbered 6, after V lost 5 bases and J lost 0 bases. The CDR3 totals 16 residues. CDR3 sequence reads: CASSPRDSTTNEKLFF. The CDR3 DNA reads TGTGCCAGCAGCCCCCGGGACAGTACAACTAATGAAAAACTGTTTTTT. The full variable domain, completed using reference TRBV11-2 and TRBJ1-4, is EAGVAQSPRYKIIEKRQSVAFWCNPISGHATLYWYQQILGQGPKLLIQFQNNGVVDDSQLPKDRFSAERLKGVDSTLKIQPAKLEDSAVYLCASSPRDSTTNEKLFFGSGTQLSVL.

This chain connects TRBV6-1 to TRBJ2-7; D unresolved. The CDR3 spans 15 residues. The V and J ends lost 6 bases and 3 bases respectively, with 18 bases between them. Germline V gene sequence: CDR1 MNHNS, CDR2 SASEGT. The CDR3 loop reads CASSTPLQLHYEQYF. DNA of the CDR3: TGTGCCAGCAGCACGCCGCTCCAGCTACACTACGAGCAGTACTTC.